Each of the 29 T cell receptor beta chains below was sequenced from the same sample in a study of T cells in Graves' hyperthyroidism and ophthalmopathy. Regions amplified from RNA transcripts were the TCR beta CDR3 regions. The HTBI primer set was used in a first-round RT-PCR of the TCR CDR3. TCRdb processed the multiplex PCR reads anew with MiXCR; each CDR3 protein has one entry. Here the sample spans approximately 600,000 distinct CDR3 sequences, around 20% being singletons. The material sequenced was blood. These receptors were taken from a man aged 25 to 40 with Graves' ophthalmopathy.

This clonotype was observed at least ten times. CDR3 in DNA: TGTGCCAGCAGCTTAGGGGGGGCTGACGGGGAGCTGTTTTTT. Residues: CASSLGGADGELFF. This chain uses TRBV28 with TRBJ2-2; TRBD2 is a possible D gene (7 bases). Germline assignment: CDR1 MDHEN and CDR2 SYDVKM. Trimming removed 6 bases at V and 7 bases at J, with 15 bases between. The CDR3 consists of 14 residues. Drawing the rest from reference TRBV28 and TRBJ2-2, the complete variable domain is DVKVTQSSRYLVKRTGEKVFLECVQDMDHENMFWYRQDPGLGLRLIYFSYDVKMKEKGDIPEGYSVSREKKERFSLILESASTNQTSMYLCASSLGGADGELFFGEGSRLTVL.

This clonotype showed up just once. The chain recombines TRBV29-1 with TRBJ1-1, with D possibly TRBD1 on 6 matching bases. The CDR3 consists of 12 residues. V was trimmed by 6 bases and J by 4 bases, leaving 12 bases between them. CDR1 SQVTM and CDR2 ANQGSEA come from the germline V gene. CDR3 in amino acids: CSVGTSSTEAFF. The CDR3 DNA reads TGCAGCGTGGGGACAAGTAGCACTGAAGCTTTCTTT.

This clonotype was detected a few times. The J gene is TRBJ2-2, the V gene TRBV20-1; 10 nucleotides agree with TRBD2. This CDR3 contains 16 residues. V lost 2 bases and J lost 5; bases outside the gene matches: 8. In germline, CDR1 is DFQATT, CDR2 SNEGSKA (reference sequence). The CDR3 DNA follows: TGCAGTGCTAGAAAGGCTAGCGGGAGTGGGACCGGGGAGCTGTTTTTT. Translation gives CSARKASGSGTGELFF.

V and J are TRBV4-3 and TRBJ2-7, with D tentatively TRBD1 or TRBD2 (6 bases each). The CDR3 covers 16 residues. In germline, CDR1 is LGHNA, CDR2 YSLEER. Trimming removed 1 base from V and 6 bases from J, with 19 bases in between. The CDR3: CASSQVEWGAPGEQYF. As DNA, the CDR3 is TGCGCCAGCAGCCAAGTTGAATGGGGGGCGCCGGGCGAGCAGTACTTC.

Many counts were recorded for this clonotype. V gene TRBV7-2 combines with J gene TRBJ1-6, with D uncertain. The CDR3 totals 15 residues. Germline V CDR1 and CDR2: SGHTA, FQGNSA. Trimming removed 1 base from V and 5 bases from J, with 9 bases in between. The CDR3 loop reads CASSLVLQNNSPLHF. As DNA, the CDR3 is TGTGCCAGCAGCTTAGTATTACAGAATAATTCACCCCTCCACTTT.

V gene TRBV7-2 combines with J gene TRBJ2-7; D assignment may be TRBD1 or TRBD2 (5 bases each). Deletions cut 5 bases from V and 4 bases from J, with 21 bases between. Germline CDR1 SGHTA, CDR2 FQGNSA. The CDR3 loop spans 16 amino acids. The CDR3 DNA is TGTGCCAGCAGCCTCGGGACGGCCCAGGTGAGATACGAGCAGTACTTC. Translation gives CASSLGTAQVRYEQYF.

This clonotype has a count of ten or more. The chain has TRBV28 and TRBJ1-1; D is unresolved. V lost 6 bases and J lost 0, with 8 bases in between. The CDR3 length is 13 residues. Germline assignment: CDR1 MDHEN and CDR2 SYDVKM. The CDR3 DNA reads TGTGCCAGCAGACCAGACCTGAACACTGAAGCTTTCTTT. Translating it yields CASRPDLNTEAFF.

This clonotype was recorded a few times. The chain has TRBV14 and TRBJ2-7, with D possibly TRBD2 on 5 matching bases. V was trimmed by 4 bases and J by 6 bases, leaving 13 bases between them. The CDR3 extends over 13 amino acids. Germline lookup yields CDR1 SGHDN and CDR2 FVKESK. CDR3 in DNA: TGTGCCAGCAGCCCCCGCCGAGGGTTCGAGCAGTACTTC. This gives the protein CASSPRRGFEQYF.

A few counts support this clonotype. V and J are TRBV11-2 and TRBJ2-1, with 13 bases aligning to TRBD2. J lost 12 bases, V lost 5 bases, and 13 bases had no gene match. CDR3 size: 16 residues. The V gene's germline CDR1 is SGHAT and CDR2 FQNNGV. Here the CDR3 reads CASSPKLAGGPHGQFF. CDR3 sequence (DNA): TGTGCCAGCAGCCCCAAACTAGCGGGAGGGCCCCATGGGCAGTTCTTC. Drawing the rest from reference TRBV11-2 and TRBJ2-1, the complete variable domain is EAGVAQSPRYKIIEKRQSVAFWCNPISGHATLYWYQQILGQGPKLLIQFQNNGVVDDSQLPKDRFSAERLKGVDSTLKIQPAKLEDSAVYLCASSPKLAGGPHGQFFGPGTRLTVL.

This clonotype was recorded at least ten times. This sequence joins TRBV28 and TRBJ2-7; TRBD2 matches at 7 bases. CDR3 length equals 16 residues. CDR1 is MDHEN, CDR2 SYDVKM, per germline. Trimming took 5 bases from V and 3 from J; bases not matched to a gene: 13. The CDR3 region has the DNA TGTGCCAGCAGTCCCCTGAGGGGAGGGGACGACTACGAGCAGTACTTC. Residues: CASSPLRGGDDYEQYF.

The chain recombines TRBV28 with TRBJ2-1; tentatively, D is TRBD2 (5 bases). The CDR3 has 14 residues. Looked up from germline, CDR1 is MDHEN and CDR2 is SYDVKM. With 5 bases removed from V and 8 bases from J, the gap between germline ends came to 16 bases. CDR3 nucleotides: TGTGCCAGCAGTCAAAGGACTGGGAGCGATGAGCAGTTCTTC. Its translation: CASSQRTGSDEQFF.

The CDR3 DNA reads as TGTGCCAGCAGCCCCGGGGAGGGGGTGAAAGAGACCCAGTACTTC. Translated, it gives CASSPGEGVKETQYF. This rearrangement joins TRBV7-9 to TRBJ2-5; perhaps TRBD2 as D (7 bases). The length of the CDR3 is 15 residues. Trimming removed 5 bases at V and 3 bases at J, with 16 bases between. Germline CDR1 SEHNR, CDR2 FQNEAQ (reference sequence).

The chain combines TRBV5-5 with TRBJ2-7, with D perhaps matching TRBD1 (5 bases). Germline-derived CDR1 and CDR2 are SGHKS and YYEKEE (reference sequence). The CDR3 has 14 residues. With 3 bases removed from V and 4 bases from J, the gap between germline ends came to 14 bases. This CDR3 is CASSSQVTKYEQYF. The CDR3 DNA follows: TGTGCCAGCAGCTCACAGGTTACGAAGTACGAGCAGTACTTC.

This clonotype was recorded at least ten times. CDR3 in amino acids: CSARGLAGSIDEQYF. The CDR3 DNA is TGCAGTGCTAGGGGACTCGCCGGGAGTATCGACGAGCAGTACTTC. The rearrangement links TRBV20-1 to TRBJ2-7; a weak D match, TRBD2 (6 bases). Trimming left V 3 bases short and J 5 bases short, with 20 bases between. The CDR3 has 15 residues. Germline CDR1 is DFQATT and CDR2 is SNEGSKA (reference sequence).

The chain employs TRBV6-1 and TRBJ1-2; D not resolved. The germline V gene has CDR1 MNHNS and CDR2 SASEGT. The V and J ends lost 10 bases and 3 bases respectively, with 12 bases between them. This CDR3 spans 12 amino acids. For the CDR3, the DNA is TGTGCCATACCCAGGAGGGACTATGGCTACACCTTC. It codes for CAIPRRDYGYTF.

This clonotype came up a few times. The genes are TRBV7-9 and TRBJ1-1; D uncertain. The CDR3 consists of 10 residues. V was clipped by 0 bases and J by 7 bases, with 0 bases between them. CDR1 SEHNR and CDR2 FQNEAQ come from the germline V gene (reference sequence). The CDR3 DNA follows: TGTGCCAGCAGCTTAGCTGAAGCTTTCTTT. This translates into CASSLAEAFF.

To note about this clonotype: The junction differs from germline at one of its ends, possibly a read error. This chain joins TRBV7-9 and TRBJ2-1; TRBD2 matches at 9 bases. Germline assignment: CDR1 SEHNR and CDR2 FQNEAQ (reference sequence). The CDR3 is 14 residues long. DNA of the CDR3: TGTGCCAGCAGCGTAGCGGGAGCCAGGAATGAGCAGTTCTTC. It yields the protein CASSVAGARNEQFF. The whole variable domain, filled in from reference TRBV7-9 and TRBJ2-1, reads DTGVSQNPRHKITKRGQNVTFRCDPISEHNRLYWYRQTLGQGPEFLTYFQNEAQLEKSRLLSDRFSAERPKGSFSTLEIQRTEQGDSAMYLCASSVAGARNEQFFGPGTRLTVL.

In its sample, this clonotype was seen many times. The rearrangement joins TRBV7-9 to TRBJ2-7; 10 nucleotides agree with TRBD2. V gave up 5 bases and J gave up 4 bases; unmatched junction bases: 5. The CDR3 has 14 residues. Germline V gene data show CDR1 as SEHNR and CDR2 as FQNEAQ (reference sequence). The CDR3 coding sequence is TGTGCCAGCAGCCGAAGCGGGAGGGCTTACGAGCAGTACTTC. Protein sequence: CASSRSGRAYEQYF.

This sequence joins TRBV7-8 and TRBJ2-1; 8 bases are a match to TRBD1. V lost 5 bases, J lost 2 bases, and 8 bases stayed unmatched. CDR3 length: 16 amino acids. Per germline, CDR1 SGHVS and CDR2 FQNEAQ. For the CDR3, the DNA is TGTGCCAGCAGCCCAAGACAGGGGATGGCCTACAATGAGCAGTTCTTC. Its protein product is CASSPRQGMAYNEQFF. The complete variable domain, with remaining parts taken from reference TRBV7-8 and TRBJ2-1, reads GAGVSQSPRYKVAKRGQDVALRCDPISGHVSLFWYQQALGQGPEFLTYFQNEAQLDKSGLPSDRFFAERPEGSVSTLKIQRTQQEDSAVYLCASSPRQGMAYNEQFFGPGTRLTVL.

The table lists this clonotype with many counts. The genes are TRBV18 and TRBJ2-1; the match to TRBD2 covers 10 bases. Losses at the gene ends were 3 bases for V and 6 bases for J; bases not matched to a gene: 5. This CDR3 is built from 15 residues. Per germline, CDR1 KGHSH and CDR2 LQKENI. The CDR3 coding sequence is TGTGCCAGCTCACCCGTACTAGCGGGAAGCAATGAGCAGTTCTTC. Translation: CASSPVLAGSNEQFF.

CDR3 sequence (DNA): TGTGCCAGCAGTACCCTTGGGGTTTCCGGGGAGCTGTTTTTT. Amino acid sequence: CASSTLGVSGELFF. This chain links TRBV2 with TRBJ2-2; no firm D call. The CDR3 spans 14 residues. Looked up from germline, CDR1 is SNHLY and CDR2 is FYNNEI. The V end was cut by 5 bases, the J end by 6 bases, with 13 bases between.

The V gene is TRBV12-3 or TRBV12-4, the J gene TRBJ2-5, with D maybe TRBD1 (6 bases). V was shortened by 5 bases and J by 1 base, with 17 bases between the two germline ends. The CDR3 consists of 16 residues. The CDR3 protein is CASSILRGHIQETQYF. Written as DNA, the CDR3 is TGTGCCAGCAGTATCCTCAGGGGACATATCCAAGAGACCCAGTACTTC.

The V gene is TRBV7-2, the J gene TRBJ2-7; D uncertain. The V gene's germline CDR1 is SGHTA and CDR2 FQGNSA. Trimming cost V 1 base and J 5 bases, with 12 bases left between them. The CDR3 is made up of 14 amino acids. The CDR3 DNA reads as TGTGCCAGCAGCTTAGGTTGGGGATCACACGAGCAGTACTTC. It is translated as CASSLGWGSHEQYF.

In its sample, this clonotype was seen many times. The V call is TRBV6-1, the J call TRBJ2-7, with D hard to call. V lost 0 bases, J lost 0 bases, and 9 bases lay in between. This CDR3 has 15 amino acids. The germline V gene has CDR1 MNHNS and CDR2 SASEGT. CDR3 in DNA: TGTGCCAGCAGTGAAGCACCAGTCCTCTCCTACGAGCAGTACTTC. This encodes CASSEAPVLSYEQYF.

This clonotype has a count of ten or more. This sequence joins TRBV5-1 and TRBJ2-2; no clear D gene. The CDR3 sequence is 15 residues long. The V end was cut by 0 bases, the J end by 7 bases, with 13 bases between. CDR1 and CDR2 from the germline V gene are SGHRS and YFSETQ. This CDR3 reads CASSLAQTWGGELFF. In DNA, the CDR3 is TGCGCCAGCAGCTTGGCCCAGACCTGGGGCGGGGAGCTGTTTTTT.

Remarks on this clonotype: An end of the junction differs from the germline gene, which may be a read error. CDR3 sequence: CAGSLYGNKRTSGIEQYF. DNA for the CDR3: TGTGCCGGCAGCTTGTACGGGAATAAGAGGACTAGCGGGATCGAGCAGTACTTC. The genes are TRBV5-5 and TRBJ2-7; 12 positions match TRBD2. In germline, CDR1 is SGHKS, CDR2 YYEKEE (reference sequence). The CDR3 extends over 18 amino acids.

The chain carries TRBV20-1 and TRBJ2-7; D is undetermined. Germline assignment: CDR1 DFQATT and CDR2 SNEGSKA (reference sequence). The germline V and J ends were trimmed by 1 base and 6 bases, with 7 bases remaining between them. The CDR3 contains 11 residues. In nucleotides, the CDR3 is TGCAGTGCTAGAGTGTCCCTCGAGCAGTACTTC. It specifies CSARVSLEQYF.

This chain connects TRBV12-3 or TRBV12-4 to TRBJ1-4, with 8 positions matching TRBD1. Trimming at V came to 4 bases and at J to 4 bases, leaving 5 bases not matched to a gene. This CDR3 region has 15 residues. DNA for the CDR3: TGTGCCAGCAGTTCCCAGGGGGCACTTAATGAAAAACTGTTTTTT. This translates into CASSSQGALNEKLFF.

In its sample, this clonotype was seen a few times. V and J are TRBV7-9 and TRBJ1-5; D gene uncertain. The V end was cut by 1 base, the J end by 8 bases, with 6 bases between. Germline V gene sequence: CDR1 SEHNR, CDR2 FQNEAQ (reference sequence). CDR3 size: 12 residues. In nucleotides, the CDR3 is TGTGCCAGCAGCTTAGTGGGAGAGCCCCAGCATTTT. Translating gives CASSLVGEPQHF.